This T cell receptor (beta chain) was identified in a study of blood T cell repertoires in COVID-19. Repertoires were generated with immunoSEQ multiplex PCR, while TCRdb's copy carries only in-frame clones and drops some. Of around 200,000 clones listed, about 83% are singletons. V lost 8 bases, J lost 0 bases, and 11 bases lay in between. Germline CDR1 and CDR2: SNHLY and FYNNEI. The CDR3 has 15 amino acids. This clone was detected only once. Sequencing was performed on peripheral blood. This TCR came from a woman aged 25 to 39 with COVID-19, enrolled during active disease. V and J are TRBV2 and TRBJ2-6; no clear D gene. This CDR3 reads CASGQLISGANVLTF. The CDR3 DNA follows: TGTGCCAGCGGTCAACTGATCTCTGGGGCCAACGTCCTGACTTTC.